This T cell receptor beta chain was obtained from a study of cytomegalovirus exposure and HLA in healthy donors. In this sample, this clone turned up once. This CDR3 is built from 15 residues. CDR1 and CDR2 from the germline V gene are ENHRY and SYGVKD. The PCR was carried out with 60 Vbeta primers and 13 Jbeta primers. Using immunoSEQ multiplex PCR, the repertoire was profiled, and TCRdb retains in-frame clones only, with some absent. The table has around 100,000 clones, about 74% seen once; the top ten hold about 4.9%. The TCR originated in a woman aged 18-30 years in good health and CMV-seropositive. The chain joins TRBV10-3 to TRBJ2-7; 7 nucleotides align to TRBD2. The DNA end favors TRBJ2-5, so the J call may be wrong. The sequencing input was PBMCs. The CDR3 nucleotides are TGTGCCATCAGTGAGTCCGGGACTACCCAAGAGACCCAGTACTTC. Its protein product is CAISESGTTQETQYF.